Following are 17 T cell receptor beta chains from one sample sequenced in a study of T cells in Graves' hyperthyroidism and ophthalmopathy. TCR beta CDR3 sequences were amplified from RNA transcripts. A set of HTBI primers served as the primers for a first-round RT-PCR of the TCR CDR3. In TCRdb, the multiplex PCR reads were re-called with MiXCR into one record per CDR3 protein. This sample yields 550,000 to 600,000 distinct CDR3 sequences, of which approximately 14% are seen a single time; roughly 6.9% belongs to the top ten. The sequenced sample consisted of blood. Source of these receptors: a woman aged 18-29 years with Graves' ophthalmopathy.

This chain uses TRBV5-8 with TRBJ2-1; D could derive from TRBD1 or TRBD2 (5 bases each). Between the trimmed V and J ends, which lost 3 bases and 3 bases, there was a span of 16 bases. The CDR3 is made up of 16 amino acids. From germline, CDR1 is SGHTS and CDR2 YDEGEE. The CDR3 region is CASSYGDGRLYNEQFF. As DNA, the CDR3 is TGTGCCAGCAGCTATGGGGACGGGCGGCTCTACAATGAGCAGTTCTTC. The full variable domain, in which reference TRBV5-8 and TRBJ2-1 provide the parts outside the CDR3, is EAGVTQSPTHLIKTRGQQATLRCSPISGHTSVYWYQQALGLGLQFLLWYDEGEERNRGNFPPRFSGRQFPNYSSELNVNALELEDSALYLCASSYGDGRLYNEQFFGPGTRLTVL.

This clonotype was seen at least ten times. The V gene is TRBV27, the J gene TRBJ2-7, with D possibly called TRBD1 or TRBD2 (5 bases each). Germline V gene data show CDR1 as MNHEY and CDR2 as SMNVEV (reference sequence). V was clipped by 4 bases and J by 3 bases, with 13 bases between them. The CDR3 contains 14 residues. The CDR3 sequence is CASSWGSTVYEQYF. The CDR3 DNA is TGTGCCAGCAGTTGGGGGTCAACGGTCTACGAGCAGTACTTC.

This clonotype was counted ten times or more. The rearrangement uses TRBV28 and TRBJ1-1, with D possibly matching TRBD1 (5 bases). Trimming took 6 bases from V and 1 from J, leaving 18 bases between them. The CDR3 has 16 residues. Germline CDR1 and CDR2: MDHEN and SYDVKM. CDR3 residues: CASSWARALGNTEAFF. The CDR3 DNA reads TGTGCCAGCAGCTGGGCCAGGGCCCTGGGGAACACTGAAGCTTTCTTT.

This clonotype was counted many times. V is TRBV7-9 and J is TRBJ1-5; 9 nucleotides line up with TRBD1. This CDR3 has 14 residues. Germline V gene data show CDR1 as SEHNR and CDR2 as FQNEAQ (reference sequence). Trimming removed 4 bases from V and 6 bases from J; junction bases left unmatched: 4. CDR3 in DNA: TGTGCCAGCAGCTCAACAGGGGGCTTTCAGCCCCAGCATTTT. It specifies CASSSTGGFQPQHF.

This clonotype has at least ten counts. V usage is TRBV12-5 and J usage is TRBJ1-1, with 11 positions matching TRBD1. Germline V lookup: CDR1 LGHNT, CDR2 FRNRAP. V dropped 5 bases and J dropped 4; count of bases not matched to a gene: 6. This CDR3 has 15 residues. The CDR3 DNA reads as TGTGCTAGTGGTCCAGGACAGGGGGCAGGCACTGAAGCTTTCTTT. It translates to CASGPGQGAGTEAFF. The full variable domain, rest sourced from reference TRBV12-5 and TRBJ1-1, is DARVTQTPRHKVTEMGQEVTMRCQPILGHNTVFWYRQTMMQGLELLAYFRNRAPLDDSGMPKDRFSAEMPDATLATLKIQPSEPRDSAVYFCASGPGQGAGTEAFFGQGTRLTVV.

The sample holds many counts of this clonotype. The chain links TRBV12-3 or TRBV12-4 to TRBJ1-1, with 7 bases identical to TRBD1. V lost 6 bases and J lost 5; bases outside the gene matches: 9. The length of the CDR3 is 14 residues. CDR3: CASSRTGMRTEAFF. The CDR3 DNA follows: TGTGCCAGCAGCCGGACAGGAATGAGGACTGAAGCTTTCTTT.

The rearrangement joins TRBV5-8 to TRBJ1-1, with TRBD1 matching over 7 bases. In germline, CDR1 is SGHTS, CDR2 YDEGEE. V trimming: 3 bases; J trimming: 11 bases; junction bases outside the gene matches: 13. The CDR3 is 14 residues long. CDR3 nucleotide sequence: TGTGCCAGCAGCTCGGGGACAGATTCTCCAGTTGCTTTCTTT. Translating it yields CASSSGTDSPVAFF. The full variable domain, completed using reference TRBV5-8 and TRBJ1-1, is EAGVTQSPTHLIKTRGQQATLRCSPISGHTSVYWYQQALGLGLQFLLWYDEGEERNRGNFPPRFSGRQFPNYSSELNVNALELEDSALYLCASSSGTDSPVAFFGQGTRLTVV.

A few counts support this clonotype. The chain joins TRBV7-9 to TRBJ2-1; maybe TRBD2 (5 bases). The V gene lost 3 bases and the J gene lost 0 bases, with 12 bases spanning the gap. From germline, CDR1 is SEHNR and CDR2 FQNEAQ (reference sequence). The CDR3 consists of 16 residues. The DNA of the CDR3 is TGTGCCAGCAGCTTCCCTAGCCACTACTCCTACAATGAGCAGTTCTTC. This encodes CASSFPSHYSYNEQFF.

This clonotype was recorded at least ten times. This chain uses TRBV7-9 with TRBJ2-7; 7 nucleotides agree with TRBD1. With V trimmed by 1 base and J by 3 bases, 3 bases remained unmatched. CDR3 length equals 14 residues. Germline V CDR1 and CDR2: SEHNR, FQNEAQ (reference sequence). The CDR3 DNA is TGTGCCAGCAGCTTAGGGGGACAGTACTACGAGCAGTACTTC. Translation: CASSLGGQYYEQYF.

V and J are TRBV12-3 or TRBV12-4 and TRBJ2-1; D tentatively reads TRBD1 or TRBD2 (5 bases each). The germline V and J ends were trimmed by 7 bases and 8 bases, with 15 bases remaining between them. The CDR3 extends over 13 amino acids. In DNA form, the CDR3 reads TGTGCCAGCAACCGGCCAGGGACCGATGAGCAGTTCTTC. This encodes CASNRPGTDEQFF.

This clonotype has at least ten counts. This chain uses TRBV5-8 with TRBJ1-2; D is ambiguous. The V gene lost 4 bases and the J gene lost 4 bases, with 20 bases spanning the gap. The CDR3 contains 16 residues. Germline lookup yields CDR1 SGHTS and CDR2 YDEGEE. CDR3: CASSGRAAPWGYGYTF. The CDR3, as DNA: TGTGCCAGCAGCGGCCGGGCAGCCCCGTGGGGCTATGGCTACACCTTC.

This clonotype was seen at least ten times. This chain uses TRBV28 with TRBJ2-3, with a weak D call TRBD2 (6 bases). CDR1 is MDHEN and CDR2 is SYDVKM in the germline V gene. The CDR3 loop spans 15 amino acids. Trimming took 7 bases from V and 0 from J, leaving 14 bases between them. The CDR3 reads CASIEGSGSTDTQYF. In DNA form, the CDR3 reads TGTGCCAGCATAGAGGGTAGCGGCAGCACAGATACGCAGTATTTT. Full variable domain (remainder filled in from reference TRBV28 and TRBJ2-3): DVKVTQSSRYLVKRTGEKVFLECVQDMDHENMFWYRQDPGLGLRLIYFSYDVKMKEKGDIPEGYSVSREKKERFSLILESASTNQTSMYLCASIEGSGSTDTQYFGPGTRLTVL.

A note on this clonotype: One end of the junction does not line up with germline, which may come from a read error. The chain employs TRBV7-7 and TRBJ2-1; the D gene could be TRBD1 or TRBD2 (5 bases each). Germline V lookup: CDR1 SSHAT, CDR2 FNYEAQ (reference sequence). The CDR3 has 13 residues. DNA for the CDR3: TGTGCTAGCAGCGCCAGGTGGGGGAATGAGCAGTTCTTC. This gives the protein CASSARWGNEQFF.

Ten or more counts support this clonotype. This sequence joins TRBV6-1 and TRBJ2-5; D remains unclear. The germline CDR1 and CDR2 sequences are MNHNS and SASEGT. CDR3 length: 14 amino acids. V was pared by 5 bases and J by 2 bases, with 12 bases between. The CDR3 loop is CASSYASEQETQYF. CDR3 in DNA: TGTGCCAGCAGTTACGCGTCAGAACAAGAGACCCAGTACTTC.

At least ten counts were recorded for this clonotype. The J gene is TRBJ2-3, the V gene TRBV2; 10 nucleotides line up with TRBD2. Germline lookup yields CDR1 SNHLY and CDR2 FYNNEI. The CDR3 loop spans 20 amino acids. The V and J ends lost 2 bases and 0 bases, in that order; junction bases with no gene match: 14. CDR3 amino acids: CASSELRASGSGHSTDTQYF. DNA for the CDR3: TGTGCCAGCAGTGAACTGAGGGCTAGCGGGAGTGGCCATAGCACAGATACGCAGTATTTT.

Many counts were recorded for this clonotype. The chain links TRBV11-3 to TRBJ1-3; perhaps TRBD1 as D (6 bases). Trimming took off 5 bases at V and 4 bases at J, with 18 bases between the two ends. The CDR3 consists of 16 residues. From germline, CDR1 is SGHNT and CDR2 YENEEA. In DNA form, the CDR3 reads TGTGCCAGCAGCGCGCTCAGGGGCGGCTCCGGAAACACCATATATTTT. Amino acids: CASSALRGGSGNTIYF.

This clonotype has only a few counts. The chain employs TRBV12-5 and TRBJ2-2, with 11 bases aligning to TRBD1. The length of the CDR3 is 16 residues. V was pared by 5 bases and J by 7 bases, with 9 bases of the junction left unmatched. Germline CDR1 and CDR2: LGHNT and FRNRAP. The DNA for the CDR3 is TGTGCTAGTGGTCCCGATTCGGACAGGGGGCGCGGGGAGCTGTTTTTT. This encodes CASGPDSDRGRGELFF.